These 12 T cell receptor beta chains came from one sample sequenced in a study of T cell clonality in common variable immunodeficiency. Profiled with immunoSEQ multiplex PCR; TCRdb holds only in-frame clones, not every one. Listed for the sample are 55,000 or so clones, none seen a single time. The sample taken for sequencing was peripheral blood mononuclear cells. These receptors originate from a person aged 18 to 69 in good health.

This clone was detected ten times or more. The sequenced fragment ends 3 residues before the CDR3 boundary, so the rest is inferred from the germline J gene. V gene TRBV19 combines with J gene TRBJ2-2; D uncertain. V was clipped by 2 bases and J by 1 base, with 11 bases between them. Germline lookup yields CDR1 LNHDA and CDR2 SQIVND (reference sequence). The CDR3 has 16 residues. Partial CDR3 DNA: TGTGCCAGTAGTATAATTTTTCGGGTGAACACCGGGGAG. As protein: CASSIIFRVNTGE. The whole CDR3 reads CASSIIFRVNTGELFF.

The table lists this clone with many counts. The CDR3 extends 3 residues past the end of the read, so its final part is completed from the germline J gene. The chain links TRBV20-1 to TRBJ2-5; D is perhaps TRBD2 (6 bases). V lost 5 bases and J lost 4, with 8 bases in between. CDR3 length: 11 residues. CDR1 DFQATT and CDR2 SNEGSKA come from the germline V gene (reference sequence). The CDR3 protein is CSARGSETQYF. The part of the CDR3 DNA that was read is TGCAGTGCTCGGGGGTCAGAGACC.

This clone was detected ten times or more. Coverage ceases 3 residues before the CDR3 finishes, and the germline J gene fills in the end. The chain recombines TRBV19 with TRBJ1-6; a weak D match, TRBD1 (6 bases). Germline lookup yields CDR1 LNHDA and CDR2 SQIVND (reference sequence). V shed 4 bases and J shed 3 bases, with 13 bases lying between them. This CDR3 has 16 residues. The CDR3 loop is CASSTTQDSYNSPLHF. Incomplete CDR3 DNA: TGTGCCAGTAGTACAACCCAGGACAGCTATAATTCACCC. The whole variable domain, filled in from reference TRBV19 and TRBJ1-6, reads DGGITQSPKYLFRKEGQNVTLSCEQNLNHDAMYWYRQDPGQGLRLIYYSQIVNDFQKGDIAEGYSVSREKKESFPLTVTSAQKNPTAFYLCASSTTQDSYNSPLHFGNGTRLTVT.

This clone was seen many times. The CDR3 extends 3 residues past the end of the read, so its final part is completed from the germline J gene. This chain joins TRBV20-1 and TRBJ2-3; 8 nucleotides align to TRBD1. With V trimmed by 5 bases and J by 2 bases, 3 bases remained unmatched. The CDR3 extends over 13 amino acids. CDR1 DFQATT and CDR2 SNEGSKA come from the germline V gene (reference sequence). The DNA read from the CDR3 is TGCAGTGCTCAGGACAGGGCCACAGATACG. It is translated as CSAQDRATDT. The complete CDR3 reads CSAQDRATDTQYF.

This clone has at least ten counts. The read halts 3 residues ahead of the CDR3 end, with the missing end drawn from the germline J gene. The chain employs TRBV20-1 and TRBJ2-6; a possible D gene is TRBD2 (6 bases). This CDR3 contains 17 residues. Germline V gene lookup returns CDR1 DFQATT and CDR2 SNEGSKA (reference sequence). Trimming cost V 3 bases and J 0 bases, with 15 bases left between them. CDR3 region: CSASVASRDSGANVLTF. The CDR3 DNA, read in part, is TGCAGTGCTAGTGTGGCGTCGCGGGACTCTGGGGCCAACGTC.

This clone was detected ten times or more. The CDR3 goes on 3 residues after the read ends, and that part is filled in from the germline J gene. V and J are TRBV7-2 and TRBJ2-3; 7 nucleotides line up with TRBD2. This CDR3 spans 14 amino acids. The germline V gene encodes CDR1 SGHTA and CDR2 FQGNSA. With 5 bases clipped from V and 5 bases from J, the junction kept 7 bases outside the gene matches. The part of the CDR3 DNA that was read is TGTGCCAGCAGCCGCAGCGGGGAGGTAGATACG. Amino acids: CASSRSGEVDT. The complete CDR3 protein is CASSRSGEVDTQYF.

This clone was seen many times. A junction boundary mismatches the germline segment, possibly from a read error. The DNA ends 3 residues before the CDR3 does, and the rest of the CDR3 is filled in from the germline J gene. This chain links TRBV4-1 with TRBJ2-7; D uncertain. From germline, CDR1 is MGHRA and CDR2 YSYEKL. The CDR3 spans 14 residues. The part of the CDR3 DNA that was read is TGCACCAGCAGCCTGCTACATAGCACCTACGAG. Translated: CTSSLLHSTYE. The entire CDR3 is CTSSLLHSTYEQYF.

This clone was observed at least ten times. Partial CDR3 DNA: TGTGCCAGCAGCCCCCAGGGGTATGAA. As protein: CASSPQGYE. The whole CDR3 sequence is CASSPQGYEAFF. This chain links TRBV13 with TRBJ1-1; possible D gene TRBD1, 6 bases. The read terminates 3 residues before the CDR3 end, so the remaining end is supplied by the germline J gene. The V and J ends lost 5 bases and 7 bases respectively, with 11 bases between them. The CDR3 has 12 amino acids. Germline CDR1 and CDR2: PRHDT and FYEKMQ (reference sequence).

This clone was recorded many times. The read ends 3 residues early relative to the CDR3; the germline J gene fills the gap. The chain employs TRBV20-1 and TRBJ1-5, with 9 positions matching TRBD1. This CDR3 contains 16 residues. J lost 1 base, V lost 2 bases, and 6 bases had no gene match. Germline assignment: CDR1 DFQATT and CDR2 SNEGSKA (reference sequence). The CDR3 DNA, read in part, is TGCAGTGCTAGAATCCCGGGACAGGGAAGCAATCAGCCC. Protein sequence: CSARIPGQGSNQP. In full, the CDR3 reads CSARIPGQGSNQPQHF.

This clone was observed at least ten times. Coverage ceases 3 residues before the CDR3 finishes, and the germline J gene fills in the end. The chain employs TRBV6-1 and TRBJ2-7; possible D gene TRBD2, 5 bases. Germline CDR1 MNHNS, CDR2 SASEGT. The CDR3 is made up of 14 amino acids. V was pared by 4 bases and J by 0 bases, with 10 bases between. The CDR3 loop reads CASSARGSSYEQYF. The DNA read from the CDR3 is TGTGCCAGCAGTGCACGGGGAAGCTCCTACGAG.

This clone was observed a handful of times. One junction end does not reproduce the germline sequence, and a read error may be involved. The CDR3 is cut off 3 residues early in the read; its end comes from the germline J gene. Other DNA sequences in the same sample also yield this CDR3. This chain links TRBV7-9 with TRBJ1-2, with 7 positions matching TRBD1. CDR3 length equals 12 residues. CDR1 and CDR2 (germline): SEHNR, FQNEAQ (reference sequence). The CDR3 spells CASSTGTDGYTF. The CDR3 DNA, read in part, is TGTGCCAGCAGCACGGGGACAGATGGG.

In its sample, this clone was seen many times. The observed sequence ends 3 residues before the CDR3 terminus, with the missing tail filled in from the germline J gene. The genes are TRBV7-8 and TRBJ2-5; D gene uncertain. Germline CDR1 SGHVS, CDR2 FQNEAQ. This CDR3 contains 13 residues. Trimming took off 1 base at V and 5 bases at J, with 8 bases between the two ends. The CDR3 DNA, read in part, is TGTGCCAGCAGCTTAGACAGTACGGAGACC. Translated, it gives CASSLDSTET. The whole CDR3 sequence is CASSLDSTETQYF.